The next 28 T cell receptor beta chains were all read from a single sample in a study of CD8+CD57+ T cells in acquired aplastic anemia (dated by TCRdb to 2016 to 2019). The patients picked for sequencing were ones in whom flow cytometry had shown an expansion of CD8+CD57+ cells. Sequenced using an Illumina HiSeq 2000. Genomic DNA was used as template for profiling of TCR beta VDJ combinations and CDR3 sequences. The public sequencing data were trimmed at Q25 with fastp and processed into clonotypes with MiXCR by TCRdb, which kept only in-frame beta chains. Each CDR3 protein appears once, grouped with its most common genes and DNA. In all, the sample holds just over 200,000 distinct CDR3 sequences, and approximately 60% of those were seen once. Around three fifths of the sample comes from the top ten. Sequenced sample: sorted CD4+, CD8+, or CD8+CD57+ T cells (not recorded which) from PBMCs. These receptors were obtained from a human donor with aplastic anemia.

There are many counts of this clonotype. The chain employs TRBV7-3 and TRBJ2-3; 15 nucleotides align to TRBD2. This CDR3 is 16 amino acids long. Germline-derived CDR1 and CDR2 are SGHTA and FQGTGA. Trimming removed 3 bases from V and 6 bases from J; junction bases left unmatched: 4. CDR3 in DNA: TGTGCCAGCAGCTTCGGACTAGCGGGGGGGGGGGATACGCAGTATTTT. This gives the protein CASSFGLAGGGDTQYF.

The V call is TRBV19, the J call TRBJ1-5; D gene unclear. The CDR3 has 15 residues. Looked up from germline, CDR1 is LNHDA and CDR2 is SQIVND (reference sequence). The V and J ends lost 2 bases and 5 bases respectively, with 13 bases between them. CDR3 loop: CASSIRAPLDQPQHF. CDR3 nucleotide sequence: TGTGCCAGTAGTATAAGGGCACCTTTGGATCAGCCCCAGCATTTT.

This chain's CDR3 is CSVPRTEETQYF. The DNA for the CDR3 is TGCAGTGTCCCAAGGACAGAAGAGACCCAGTACTTC. The chain combines TRBV20-1 with TRBJ2-5; weak D call: TRBD1 (6 bases). V was pared by 7 bases and J by 3 bases, with 12 bases between. The CDR3 length is 12 residues. CDR1 and CDR2 from the germline V gene are DFQATT and SNEGSKA (reference sequence).

This clonotype occurred a few times. This sequence joins TRBV15 and TRBJ2-7, with D unresolved. Trimming removed 0 bases at V and 3 bases at J, with 12 bases between. CDR1 is LNHNV, CDR2 YYDKDF, per germline (reference sequence). This CDR3 has 15 amino acids. The CDR3 coding sequence is TGTGCCACCAGCAGAGATCGTAGTCAGCTCTACGAGCAGTACTTC. It translates to CATSRDRSQLYEQYF.

This clonotype was recorded once. This chain joins TRBV20-1 and TRBJ2-7; 10 positions match TRBD2. V dropped 3 bases and J dropped 3; count of bases not matched to a gene: 5. The CDR3 is 14 residues long. CDR1 and CDR2 from the germline V gene are DFQATT and SNEGSKA (reference sequence). The CDR3 DNA reads as TGCAGTGCTAGGTTCGGACTAGCGGACTACGAGCAGTACTTC. Amino acids: CSARFGLADYEQYF.

The DNA for the CDR3 is TGCAGTGCTGGAGGGTTCGGGGGGCCATCTGAGCAGTTCTTC. Amino acid sequence: CSAGGFGGPSEQFF. J is TRBJ2-1 and V is TRBV20-1, with D perhaps matching TRBD2 (7 bases). Trimming left V 5 bases short and J 9 bases short, with 20 bases between. This CDR3 region has 14 residues. Germline CDR1 is DFQATT and CDR2 is SNEGSKA (reference sequence).

V and J are TRBV7-9 and TRBJ2-1; D possibly corresponds to TRBD1 (6 bases). The CDR3 is 14 amino acids. The V end lost 5 bases, the J end lost 6 bases, and 14 bases lay between the germline ends. CDR1 is SEHNR, CDR2 FQNEAQ, per germline (reference sequence). CDR3 residues: CASSGGGQSNEQFF. As DNA, the CDR3 is TGTGCCAGCAGCGGTGGCGGACAGTCCAATGAGCAGTTCTTC.

The J gene is TRBJ1-2, the V gene TRBV15, with D perhaps TRBD1 (5 bases). The V gene's germline CDR1 is LNHNV and CDR2 YYDKDF (reference sequence). With 0 bases removed from V and 2 bases from J, the gap between germline ends came to 7 bases. This CDR3 has 14 residues. Written as DNA, the CDR3 is TGTGCCACCAGCAGAGAACGGGGGAACTATGGCTACACCTTC. Amino acids: CATSRERGNYGYTF.

The chain links TRBV4-2 to TRBJ2-1, with D perhaps given as TRBD1 or TRBD2 (6 bases each). Gene TRBJ2-7 matches the end of the DNA better, so the J call may be wrong. Germline-derived CDR1 and CDR2 are LGHNA and YNFKEQ. The CDR3 loop spans 15 amino acids. The CDR3 loop reads CASSPGGPQPYEQYF. The CDR3 coding sequence is TGTGCCAGCAGCCCCGGGGGCCCTCAACCCTACGAGCAGTACTTC.

The gene calls are TRBV20-1 and TRBJ2-5; D might be TRBD1 (6 bases). Germline V gives CDR1 DFQATT, CDR2 SNEGSKA (reference sequence). This CDR3 is built from 13 residues. Trimming cost V 3 bases and J 9 bases, with 17 bases left between them. CDR3 amino acids: CSASWGRNQPQYF. DNA of the CDR3: TGCAGTGCTAGCTGGGGGCGGAATCAGCCCCAGTACTTC.

As regards this clonotype: One junction end does not reproduce the germline sequence, and a read error may be involved. The chain couples TRBV7-2 to TRBJ2-1, with a possible D match to TRBD2 (6 bases). The germline gives CDR1 SGHTA, CDR2 FQGNSA. CDR3 size: 14 residues. CDR3 protein: CASKPEGHRNEQSF. In nucleotides, the CDR3 is TGTGCCAGCAAACCGGAGGGCCACCGAAATGAGCAGTCCTTC.

V gene TRBV6-6 combines with J gene TRBJ2-7; TRBD2 might be the D (5 bases). This CDR3 contains 13 residues. Germline-derived CDR1 and CDR2 are MNHNY and SVGAGI (reference sequence). V gave up 2 bases and J gave up 2 bases, with 7 bases separating them. The CDR3 bases are TGTGCCAGCAGTTACGAGGGCACCTACGAGCAGTACTTC. Amino acid sequence: CASSYEGTYEQYF.

The chain links TRBV20-1 to TRBJ2-1, with 10 bases matching TRBD2. This CDR3 has 14 residues. CDR1 DFQATT and CDR2 SNEGSKA come from the germline V gene (reference sequence). V gave up 6 bases and J gave up 6 bases; unmatched junction bases: 8. CDR3 sequence: CSAVLSSGGNEQFF. CDR3 DNA: TGCAGTGCGGTCTTGTCTAGCGGGGGCAATGAGCAGTTCTTC.

V usage is TRBV7-6 and J usage is TRBJ2-7; D might be TRBD2 (5 bases). V shed 3 bases and J shed 2 bases, with 14 bases lying between them. Germline V gene sequence: CDR1 SGHVS, CDR2 FNYEAQ. The CDR3 covers 15 residues. Written as DNA, the CDR3 is TGTGCCAGCAGCTTGGGAGTCGGGGTCCCCTACGAGCAGTACTTC. Amino acids: CASSLGVGVPYEQYF. Combining the CDR3 with reference TRBV7-6 and TRBJ2-7 gives the whole variable domain GAGVSQSPRYKVTKRGQDVALRCDPISGHVSLYWYRQALGQGPEFLTYFNYEAQQDKSGLPNDRFSAERPEGSISTLTIQRTEQRDSAMYRCASSLGVGVPYEQYFGPGTRLTVT.

This clonotype was seen a few times. The chain employs TRBV7-8 and TRBJ1-6; D gene uncertain. The V end was cut by 11 bases, the J end by 2 bases, with 7 bases between. The CDR3 spans 12 residues. From germline, CDR1 is SGHVS and CDR2 FQNEAQ. CDR3 loop: CASRTYNSPLHF. CDR3 sequence (DNA): TGTGCCTCGAGGACCTATAATTCACCCCTCCACTTT.

The chain employs TRBV2 and TRBJ1-5; 8 bases agree with TRBD1. Trimming cost V 6 bases and J 4 bases; bases outside gene matches: 8. The germline V gene has CDR1 SNHLY and CDR2 FYNNEI. The CDR3 has 15 amino acids. CDR3 in amino acids: CASREDRDGNQPQHF. CDR3 nucleotides: TGTGCCAGCAGGGAGGACAGGGACGGTAATCAGCCCCAGCATTTT. The whole variable domain, remainder taken from reference TRBV2 and TRBJ1-5, is EPEVTQTPSHQVTQMGQEVILRCVPISNHLYFYWYRQILGQKVEFLVSFYNNEISEKSEIFDDQFSVERPDGSNFTLKIRSTKLEDSAMYFCASREDRDGNQPQHFGDGTRLSIL.

V gene TRBV2 combines with J gene TRBJ2-1, with TRBD2 matching 8 bases. The CDR3 is made up of 14 amino acids. Looked up from germline, CDR1 is SNHLY and CDR2 is FYNNEI. Trimming at V came to 6 bases and at J to 9 bases, leaving 10 bases not matched to a gene. CDR3 sequence reads: CASSAGTRGGEQFF. The CDR3 bases are TGTGCCAGCAGCGCCGGGACTAGAGGTGGTGAGCAGTTCTTC.

This clonotype was picked up a small number of times. This chain uses TRBV20-1 with TRBJ2-1; no clear D gene. V was pared by 2 bases and J by 8 bases, with 7 bases between. The CDR3 length is 11 residues. The germline CDR1 and CDR2 sequences are DFQATT and SNEGSKA (reference sequence). CDR3 sequence reads: CSARPSHEQFF. Here the CDR3 DNA reads TGCAGTGCTAGACCCTCACATGAGCAGTTCTTC.

The V call is TRBV15, the J call TRBJ2-1; D may be TRBD2 (5 bases). Germline CDR1 reads LNHNV; CDR2 reads YYDKDF (reference sequence). The V end was cut by 1 base, the J end by 0 bases, with 13 bases between. CDR3 length: 17 residues. The CDR3 DNA is TGTGCCACCAGCAGAGGAAGTGGGAGCGGCTCCTACAATGAGCAGTTCTTC. Translation gives CATSRGSGSGSYNEQFF.

The rearrangement uses TRBV7-2 and TRBJ2-7; 8 nucleotides line up with TRBD1. This CDR3 has 14 residues. Germline V gene lookup returns CDR1 SGHTA and CDR2 FQGNSA. The J segment lost 7 bases and the V segment lost 8 bases, leaving 13 bases of the junction unmatched. CDR3 sequence (DNA): TGTGCCAGCCAAAGGGAGCAGGGGGCGTATGAGCAGTACTTC. Protein product: CASQREQGAYEQYF.

The V call is TRBV20-1, the J call TRBJ2-3, with TRBD2 identical over 8 bases. This CDR3 comprises 15 residues. The germline V gene encodes CDR1 DFQATT and CDR2 SNEGSKA (reference sequence). V trimming: 1 base; J trimming: 5 bases; junction bases outside the gene matches: 8. The CDR3 region has the DNA TGCAGTGCTAGAGTAGCAGCGGGAGTGCGAGATACGCAGTATTTT. Its translation: CSARVAAGVRDTQYF.

This clonotype has just one count. The chain recombines TRBV12-3 or TRBV12-4 with TRBJ1-1, with 10 bases lining up with TRBD1. The CDR3 contains 13 residues. The V segment lost 5 bases and the J segment 7 bases; nucleotides outside the gene matches: 4. CDR3 nucleotides: TGTGCCAGCAGTCTGACAGGGGGCCATGAAGCTTTCTTT. Protein sequence: CASSLTGGHEAFF.

This clonotype was counted only a few times. At one of its ends the junction is not consistent with the germline gene, which may arise from a read error. This chain's CDR3 is CASSKGTDNYEQYF. Written as DNA, the CDR3 is TGTGCCAGCAGTAAAGGGACAGACAACTACGAGCAGTACTTC. This sequence joins TRBV19 and TRBJ2-7; 7 bases map to TRBD1. The CDR3 sequence is 14 residues long. CDR1 and CDR2 from the germline V gene are LNHDA and SQIVND (reference sequence).

This clonotype showed up many times. This chain links TRBV10-3 with TRBJ2-1, with 8 positions matching TRBD1. With 1 base clipped from V and 5 bases from J, the junction kept 4 bases outside the gene matches. The CDR3 totals 15 residues. Germline V gene sequence: CDR1 ENHRY, CDR2 SYGVKD. CDR3 nucleotide sequence: TGTGCCATCAGTGAGTGGGGACAGGCCGACAATGAGCAGTTCTTC. Amino acid sequence: CAISEWGQADNEQFF.

The chain carries TRBV20-1 and TRBJ2-1; D perhaps matches TRBD1 (7 bases). Germline V gives CDR1 DFQATT, CDR2 SNEGSKA (reference sequence). CDR3 length equals 14 residues. Trimming left V 6 bases short and J 5 bases short, with 17 bases between. The DNA for the CDR3 is TGCAGTGCACCTCAGGGGGGCAGGGACAATGAGCAGTTCTTC. Translating it yields CSAPQGGRDNEQFF.

This clonotype is judged medium-sized (0.01 to 0.1%). The V and J genes are TRBV14 and TRBJ1-1; D may be TRBD1 (6 bases). The CDR3 consists of 12 residues. Germline CDR1 and CDR2: SGHDN and FVKESK. Trimming stripped 3 bases from V and 6 bases from J, with 8 bases between. In DNA form, the CDR3 reads TGTGCCAGCAGCCAGAACAGGGCTGAAGCTTTCTTT. Its protein product is CASSQNRAEAFF.

The chain carries TRBV19 and TRBJ1-2; the D is unclear. The CDR3 length is 14 residues. The V end was cut by 6 bases, the J end by 5 bases, with 16 bases between. From germline, CDR1 is LNHDA and CDR2 SQIVND (reference sequence). The CDR3 loop is CASSASRRAYGYTF. The CDR3 bases are TGTGCCAGTAGCGCAAGCAGGCGCGCTTATGGCTACACCTTC.

This clonotype came up once. The chain recombines TRBV9 with TRBJ1-6; 7 bases map to TRBD1. The CDR3 is 18 residues long. Germline V gives CDR1 SGDLS, CDR2 YYNGEE. With V trimmed by 0 bases and J by 10 bases, 16 bases remained unmatched. The CDR3 DNA reads as TGTGCCAGCAGCGTAGATTGGATCTCGGGCTCAGGGGGGTCACCCCTCCACTTT. It yields the protein CASSVDWISGSGGSPLHF.